These T cell receptor beta chains were read from a single sample in a study of cytomegalovirus exposure and HLA in healthy donors. Measured with immunoSEQ multiplex PCR; TCRdb has only the in-frame clones, and not every one. This sample carries a few hundred thousand clones, approximately 80% of them seen once, and the ten largest clones take around 1.5%. The sample was PBMCs. All receptors derive from a girl between 10 and 17 years old in good health and CMV-seronegative. Both conserved end residues are part of each CDR3.

TRBV18,TRBJ2-5,CASSSTTGSQETQYF
TRBV29-1,TRBJ1-2,CSVWGGAGYTF
TRBV27,TRBJ2-5,CASSLGAKRTQYF
TRBV4-2,TRBJ2-5,CASSLQAQGEETQYF
TRBV5-1,TRBJ2-1,CASSSGLAGGPDGRQFF
TRBV19,TRBJ2-3,CASSPVAGHTDTQYF
TRBV28,TRBJ1-2,CASSLGQGGLVHYGYTF
TRBV15,TRBJ2-7,CATSRVGMAGGPYEQYF
TRBV5-8,TRBJ2-7,CASSFPPGGGRGGPYEQYF
TRBV7-2,TRBJ1-1,CASRPGGPIMNTEAFF
TRBV27,TRBJ2-6,CASSLSGTGGSGANVLTF
TRBV7-9,TRBJ2-3,CASSLVFEATSTDTQYF
TRBV5-4,TRBJ2-2,CASSLWGRDRATGELFF
TRBV2,TRBJ1-3,CASSEAGGVVSSGNTIYF
TRBV7-2,TRBJ2-1,CASSLAGGGTIEQFF
TRBV28,TRBJ1-5,CASSPGRVNQPQHF
TRBV11-1,TRBJ2-7,CASSLGTATSYEQYF
TRBV5-6,NA,CASSLGDRPYEQYF
TRBV5-4,TRBJ2-1,CASSLAFGTTVEQFF
TRBV5-6,TRBJ1-1,CASSYYSIGDTEAFF
TRBV2,TRBJ2-2,CASSEANRAWVELFF
TRBV5-6,TRBJ2-1,CASSRLELVDNEQFF